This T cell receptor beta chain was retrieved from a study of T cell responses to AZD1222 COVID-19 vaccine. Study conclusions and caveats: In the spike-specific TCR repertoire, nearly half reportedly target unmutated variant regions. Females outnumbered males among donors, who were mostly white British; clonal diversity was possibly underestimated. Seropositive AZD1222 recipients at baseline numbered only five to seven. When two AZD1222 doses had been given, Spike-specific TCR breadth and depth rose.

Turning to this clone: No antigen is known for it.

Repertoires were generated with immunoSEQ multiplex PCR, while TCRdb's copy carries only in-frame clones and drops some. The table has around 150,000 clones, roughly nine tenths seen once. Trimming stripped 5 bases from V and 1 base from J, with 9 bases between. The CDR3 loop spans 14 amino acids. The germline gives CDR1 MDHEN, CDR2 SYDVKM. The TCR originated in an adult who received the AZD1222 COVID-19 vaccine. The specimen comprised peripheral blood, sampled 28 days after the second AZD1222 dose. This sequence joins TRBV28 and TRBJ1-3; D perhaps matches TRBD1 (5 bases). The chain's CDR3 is CASSLGVSGNTIYF. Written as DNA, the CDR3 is TGTGCCAGCAGTCTGGGGGTGTCTGGAAACACCATATATTTT.